The following is a T cell receptor beta chain sequence with its context. The sample holds one count of this clone. This receptor's antigen is unknown. Per-base qualities were not stored, and no clone one base away is much larger. The same CDR3 also results from other DNA sequences found in this sample. The sample belongs to a study of T cell responses to AZD1222 COVID-19 vaccine (dated by TCRdb to about 2021). For the wider study: AZD1222 recipients with second doses at about 4 weeks or about 12 weeks were pooled, because spike-specific TCR depth and breadth did not differ between schedules. A total of around 240 trial participants underwent TCR sequencing, of whom about 210 had received two doses of AZD1222 and some 25 had received two doses of the MenACWY control vaccine. Trial participants were enrolled into age subgroups of 18-55, 56-69 and 70-plus years, which contained around 140, 26 and 57 TCR-sequenced participants, respectively.

From its cysteine to its phenylalanine, the CDR3 spans 13 amino acids. The kept DNA is CDR3 alone, 39 bases in frame from the first base. CDR1 and CDR2 are read off the germline V gene as KGHSH and LQKENI. V drops 0 bases and J drops 5 bases, leaving 8 bases in between. Paper-wide results and their limitations: Conclusions about previously exposed vaccinees are limited because only a handful of AZD1222 recipients were SARS-CoV-2 seropositive at baseline. No day 14 peak-response samples were available, so repertoires were characterized only after the peak T cell response. CD4 TCRs associated with the vaccine covered the entire spike protein, and the dominant responses were in regions 160-218 and 743-854. In the small 56-69-year group, the increase in depth fell short of significance, most likely because of low power. After two AZD1222 doses, spike-specific TCR breadth and depth were significantly higher than at day 0 and than in MenACWY recipients. Reportedly, almost half of the unique spike-specific TCRs recognized epitopes lying outside the regions that are mutated in the B.1.351 and B.1.1.7 variants. Most participants were white British and females outnumbered males, and the authors suggested that clonal diversity may have been underestimated.

The sample's time point, from its label and the paper: baseline before first vaccination. Vaccinee samples were obtained from the UK trials COV001 and COV002, which included a single-blind randomized controlled phase 2/3 trial of AZD1222 (ChAdOx1 nCoV-19) in healthy adults. For TCRbeta chain sequencing, PBMC samples from trial participants were taken at day 0 and at day 28 after the second dose. The CDR3 regions of human TCRbeta chains were analyzed by immunosequencing. The study's processing was this. TCRs in the repertoires were compared against a reference library of SARS-CoV-2-specific TCRs that had been generated with the MIRA antigen-specificity platform. Breadth was defined as the fraction of unique TCRs that were SARS-CoV-2-associated. Depth was defined as the fraction of total T cells that were SARS-CoV-2-associated. Using the MIRA data, each spike-specific TCR was assigned both to the spike region to which the TCR was reactive and to a CD4 or CD8 class. Log10-transformed breadth and depth values were compared by one-way ANOVA with Sidak's multiple comparisons tests. TCRdb took over this immuneACCESS table, retaining in-frame rearrangements with V and J assigned. Such tables are incomplete; in checked studies, under half of the missing clones stem from an unresolved V gene, and the remainder is unexplained. That table supplies the V and J calls and clone size; D and trimming were determined from the DNA. The sample table holds 130,000 to 150,000 clones, of which approximately 88% were seen once. More than 13% of the sample rests with the top ten.

The sequenced sample was peripheral blood, obtained on day 0 of AZD1222 vaccination. The sequence was collected from an adult in good health. This chain joins TRBV18 to TRBJ2-7; the D segment could be TRBD2, given 5 matching bases. The DNA sequence is TGTGCCAGCTCACCACCCTCGGGAAACGAGCAGTACTTC. Its protein reads: CASSPPSGNEQYF.